This entry concerns a single T cell receptor beta chain. Its antigen specificity is not known. At one boundary the junction diverges from the germline segment, which might be a read error. The CDR3 runs 12 amino acids, cysteine and phenylalanine included. The only DNA kept is the CDR3, 36 bases in frame from the first base. CDR1 DFQATT and CDR2 SNEGSKA are derived from the germline V gene (reference sequence). This specimen belongs to a study of tumor and adjacent non-tumor tissue in lung cancer (dated by TCRdb to about 2018). General notes on the study: The cohort included around twelve adenocarcinoma, a couple of squamous cell carcinoma and 1 small cell lung cancer patients. Among the approximately 15 patients, ages ranged from roughly 31 to 76 years, some 10 were men and 5 were women, and disease was TNM stage I to III. Sequencing generated a total of approximately 130,000,000 productive TCRbeta reads, averaging about 4.2 million reads per sample. Bulk TCRbeta repertoires were compared between lung tumor tissue and matched distant non-tumor lung tissue obtained from 15 lung cancer patients. TCRbeta CDR3 sequencing was performed on fewer than 35 paired specimens, with one tumor sample and one normal lung sample collected per patient.

RNA was extracted from bulk unsorted tissue and checked for quality with a NanoDrop ND-1000 and an Agilent 2100. The donors were newly diagnosed lung cancer patients admitted for thoracic surgery in China from August to November 2014 who had not received prior chemotherapy. Patients with previous radiotherapy or chemotherapy, or with another concurrent cancer, were excluded from the study. Pieces of surgical tissue measuring 1-2 cm3 were kept in RNAlater solution and held at -80 degrees C until needed. The method behind the library was multiplex PCR. The sequencing machine was an Illumina HiSeq 2500. TCRbeta libraries were constructed through three rounds of nested PCR with primers (Table S4) according to protocols modified from ARM-PCR. Before sequencing, PCR products of 200-500 bp were excised from the gel and purified with the QIAquick gel extraction kit. The authors' pipeline ran thus. Reads were cleaned with Trimmomatic, merged with FLASH into complete CDR3 sequences, and assigned to V(D)J germline segments with MiTCR. Clonal diversity was computed as the inverse Simpson's index with VDJtools. In-frame sequences without a premature stop codon were defined as productive reads. The raw public data were reprocessed by TCRdb itself: fastp quality trimming at Q25, MiXCR clonotype calling, in-frame beta chains only. Entries that share a CDR3 protein sequence are merged under the most common genes and DNA. The V and J calls follow TCRdb's processing rather than the paper's. Counted in this sample were 60,000 to 85,000 distinct CDR3 sequences; about 80% of them appeared once. Roughly 27% of the sample is held by the ten biggest clonotypes.

Broader findings and caveats from the paper: Tumor tissue showed significantly higher TCR diversity (inverse Simpson) than normal lung tissue, at around 450 vs 150 (P = 0.0075, Mann-Whitney U test). Only roughly 14 patients were included in the cohort, and the need for larger samples and more detailed clinical data was noted by the authors. Because peripheral blood was not sequenced, blood TCRbeta repertoires in the lung cancer patients of the study were not examined. The sequencing platform is not named in the methods, and unique molecular identifiers are not mentioned. Younger patients had significantly higher TCR diversity, and higher tumor TCR diversity was associated with shorter overall and disease-free survival. The top 100 clones accounted for a significantly larger cumulative portion of the repertoire in normal lung than in tumor tissue.

This clonotype was sampled from a man aged 60-69 years with non-small cell lung cancer. The chain is made from TRBV20-1 and TRBJ1-5; perhaps TRBD1 is the D gene, with 5 bases matching. What was sequenced was lung tumor tissue. The nucleotide sequence is given as TGTAGTGCAAAGGCAGGGACTCGGCCCCAGCATTTT. The encoded protein is CSAKAGTRPQHF.